Each of the 26 T cell receptor beta chains below was sequenced from the same sample in a study of response to subunit inactivated influenza vaccine. Via MiXCR, TCRdb re-called the RT-PCR reads, giving one row per CDR3 protein. Of about 780,000 distinct CDR3 sequences listed, approximately 18% are singletons. The sequences come from PBMCs from blood, collected less than 6 days after vaccination. The source of these receptors is a man aged 45-65 years who received an inactivated influenza vaccine.

V usage is TRBV4-3 and J usage is TRBJ2-7, with a tentative D call TRBD2 (5 bases). Trimming cost V 0 bases and J 4 bases, with 10 bases left between them. Germline V gene data show CDR1 as LGHNA and CDR2 as YSLEER. CDR3 size: 14 residues. CDR3 nucleotide sequence: TGCGCCAGCAGCCAAGAGGTTCCGGGATACGAGCAGTACTTC. Protein sequence: CASSQEVPGYEQYF.

The gene calls are TRBV25-1 and TRBJ2-1, with D unresolved. CDR1 is MGHDK, CDR2 SYGVNS, per germline. The CDR3 loop spans 13 amino acids. The V and J ends lost 6 bases and 5 bases respectively, with 11 bases between them. The CDR3 coding sequence is TGTGCCAGCAGGGGCCCTTTGGACAATGAGCAGTTCTTC. It is translated as CASRGPLDNEQFF.

This clonotype has ten or more counts. This CDR3 is CSASGTYNSPLHF. The CDR3 bases are TGCAGTGCTAGTGGTACCTATAATTCACCCCTCCACTTT. The chain recombines TRBV20-1 with TRBJ1-6; D not resolved. Per the germline V gene, CDR1 is DFQATT and CDR2 is SNEGSKA (reference sequence). V dropped 3 bases and J dropped 2 bases, with 5 bases sitting between them. CDR3 length: 13 amino acids.

The chain combines TRBV18 with TRBJ2-7; 9 bases are a match to TRBD2. Germline V gives CDR1 KGHSH, CDR2 LQKENI. The CDR3 covers 15 residues. V shed 1 base and J 5 bases; nucleotides not matched to a gene: 6. CDR3: CASSPRGGALHEQYF. The CDR3 nucleotides are TGTGCCAGCTCACCACGCGGGGGGGCCTTGCACGAGCAGTACTTC.

The sample holds many counts of this clonotype. The chain recombines TRBV9 with TRBJ2-3; D remains unclear. Trimming left V 0 bases short and J 0 bases short, with 5 bases between. Germline values: CDR1 SGDLS, CDR2 YYNGEE. This CDR3 region has 14 residues. The CDR3 coding sequence is TGTGCCAGCAGCGTAGACGACAGCACAGATACGCAGTATTTT. As protein: CASSVDDSTDTQYF.

The table lists this clonotype with a few counts. The genes are TRBV5-1 and TRBJ2-5; D is perhaps TRBD1 (6 bases). V gave up 5 bases and J gave up 2 bases, with 13 bases separating them. This CDR3 spans 14 amino acids. Germline CDR1 and CDR2: SGHRS and YFSETQ. Here the CDR3 reads CASRSPGQQETQYF. CDR3 sequence (DNA): TGCGCCAGCAGGTCGCCCGGACAGCAAGAGACCCAGTACTTC.

The genes are TRBV7-9 and TRBJ2-7; maybe TRBD1 (6 bases). V was shortened by 4 bases and J by 6 bases, with 13 bases between the two germline ends. The germline V gene encodes CDR1 SEHNR and CDR2 FQNEAQ (reference sequence). This CDR3 is built from 13 residues. The CDR3 coding sequence is TGTGCCAGCAGCTCTCCTCAGGGGTCCGAGCAGTACTTC. Its translation is CASSSPQGSEQYF.

This chain connects TRBV29-1 to TRBJ2-3; 7 nucleotides agree with TRBD1. Trimming took 6 bases from V and 2 from J; bases not matched to a gene: 5. Germline lookup yields CDR1 SQVTM and CDR2 ANQGSEA. The CDR3 totals 13 residues. CDR3 region: CSVAGTDTDTQYF. The CDR3 nucleotides are TGCAGCGTAGCCGGGACAGACACAGATACGCAGTATTTT.

The table lists this clonotype with many counts. V is TRBV5-8 and J is TRBJ1-6; 11 positions match TRBD1. CDR1 and CDR2 from the germline V gene are SGHTS and YDEGEE. The J segment lost 10 bases and the V segment lost 5 bases, leaving 5 bases of the junction unmatched. The length of the CDR3 is 14 residues. The CDR3 nucleotides are TGTGCCAGCAGTTGGACAGGGGGCCAATCACCCCTCCACTTT. It specifies CASSWTGGQSPLHF.

The V gene is TRBV19, the J gene TRBJ1-2, with a tentative D call TRBD1 (5 bases). V dropped 7 bases and J dropped 4 bases, with 13 bases sitting between them. The CDR3 is made up of 13 amino acids. Germline loops: CDR1 LNHDA, CDR2 SQIVND (reference sequence). The CDR3 here is CASTSGRSYGYTF. DNA for the CDR3: TGTGCCAGTACCTCGGGACGGAGCTATGGCTACACCTTC.

CDR3 in amino acids: CASSGVGGFMRRNTEAFF. The CDR3 coding sequence is TGTGCCAGCAGCGGGGTCGGGGGCTTCATGAGGAGGAACACTGAAGCTTTCTTT. The chain uses TRBV11-1 and TRBJ1-1; the D gene is possibly TRBD1 (6 bases). Trimming took 5 bases from V and 1 from J, leaving 23 bases between them. The CDR3 runs 18 residues. The germline V gene has CDR1 SGHAT and CDR2 FQDESV (reference sequence).

J is TRBJ2-3 and V is TRBV28; D gene uncertain. The CDR3 is made up of 18 amino acids. V gave up 2 bases and J gave up 0 bases, with 18 bases separating them. CDR1 MDHEN and CDR2 SYDVKM come from the germline V gene. The CDR3 coding sequence is TGTGCCAGCAGTTTAGCTCTCAGTTCTGTGGTTAGCACAGATACGCAGTATTTT. Its protein is CASSLALSSVVSTDTQYF.

The V call is TRBV20-1, the J call TRBJ2-5; D remains unclear. V lost 0 bases, J lost 2 bases, and 13 bases lay in between. Germline CDR1 DFQATT, CDR2 SNEGSKA (reference sequence). The CDR3 sequence is 15 residues long. The CDR3 DNA follows: TGCAGTGCTAGAGATTTCATCAGTAATCAAGAGACCCAGTACTTC. It is translated as CSARDFISNQETQYF.

The J gene is TRBJ2-5, the V gene TRBV30, with D perhaps TRBD2 (6 bases). Germline V CDR1 and CDR2: GTSNPN, SVGIG (reference sequence). This CDR3 has 13 amino acids. Trimming cost V 5 bases and J 5 bases, with 15 bases left between them. For the CDR3, the DNA is TGTGCCTGGGGAATTGGGGGGAGCGAGACCCAGTACTTC. Protein sequence: CAWGIGGSETQYF.

The rearrangement links TRBV4-3 to TRBJ2-7; 9 bases are shared with TRBD2. Unmatched junction bases numbered 4, after V lost 1 base and J lost 0 bases. The CDR3 totals 16 residues. Per the germline V gene, CDR1 is LGHNA and CDR2 is YSLEER. The CDR3: CASSQGASGISYEQYF. As DNA, the CDR3 is TGCGCCAGCAGCCAAGGCGCTAGCGGGATCTCCTACGAGCAGTACTTC.

The V gene is TRBV7-2, the J gene TRBJ2-2; D not certain. The V and J ends lost 1 base and 7 bases respectively, with 4 bases between them. CDR3 length equals 12 residues. The germline CDR1 and CDR2 sequences are SGHTA and FQGNSA. CDR3 in DNA: TGTGCCAGCAGCTTAGTTTTCGGGGAGCTGTTTTTT. Translated: CASSLVFGELFF.

In its sample, this clonotype was seen a few times. The chain combines TRBV29-1 with TRBJ2-1, with D perhaps matching TRBD1 (5 bases). CDR3 length: 13 residues. CDR1 and CDR2 (germline): SQVTM, ANQGSEA. V lost 6 bases and J lost 10, with 19 bases in between. CDR3 residues: CSVTNTNQGEQFF. As DNA, the CDR3 is TGCAGCGTCACGAATACAAATCAGGGCGAGCAGTTCTTC.

This clonotype has ten or more counts. This chain joins TRBV6-5 and TRBJ1-4; D is uncertain. Trimming took off 8 bases at V and 3 bases at J, with 7 bases between the two ends. Germline values: CDR1 MNHEY, CDR2 SVGAGI. This CDR3 spans 12 amino acids. CDR3 residues: CASGRSNEKLFF. In nucleotides, the CDR3 is TGTGCCAGCGGTAGATCTAATGAAAAACTGTTTTTT.

This clonotype was seen repeatedly, ten times or more. This sequence joins TRBV29-1 and TRBJ2-7; TRBD2 aligns across 8 bases. The CDR3 covers 14 residues. From germline, CDR1 is SQVTM and CDR2 ANQGSEA. V shed 6 bases, J shed 5 bases, and the junction held 12 bases outside the gene matches. Here the CDR3 reads CSVHAAGGMDEQYF. CDR3 nucleotides: TGCAGCGTCCATGCGGCGGGAGGAATGGACGAGCAGTACTTC.

This sequence joins TRBV12-3 or TRBV12-4 and TRBJ2-1; D remains unclear. The CDR3 spans 12 residues. V lost 3 bases and J 8 bases, leaving 8 bases between the germline ends. The CDR3 region is CASSFSGYEQFF. CDR3 DNA: TGTGCCAGCAGTTTTAGTGGCTATGAGCAGTTCTTC.

The J gene is TRBJ2-1, the V gene TRBV13; 10 bases are shared with TRBD2. The V gene end was trimmed by 6 bases and the J gene end by 7 bases; junction bases not matched to a gene: 9. Germline-derived CDR1 and CDR2 are PRHDT and FYEKMQ (reference sequence). The CDR3 runs 15 residues. DNA of the CDR3: TGTGCCAGCAGATCGGAGCGGGGGGGCTGGAATGAGCAGTTCTTC. Translation: CASRSERGGWNEQFF.

This clonotype was detected only a few times. The final CDR3 position lacks the conserved phenylalanine or tryptophan, pointing to a likely read error. The rearrangement uses TRBV29-1 and TRBJ1-4; no clear D. Trimming shortened V by 4 bases and J by 0 bases, and 9 bases separated the two germline ends. Germline V CDR1 and CDR2: SQVTM, ANQGSEA. This CDR3 comprises 14 residues. The CDR3 region has the DNA TGCAGCGTTGGGGCAAGAGCAACTAATGAAAAACTGTTTTCT. It codes for CSVGARATNEKLFS.

The rearrangement uses TRBV7-8 and TRBJ2-1, with TRBD1 matching 9 bases. Germline CDR1 reads SGHVS; CDR2 reads FQNEAQ. This CDR3 has 14 residues. V was clipped by 7 bases and J by 4 bases; unmatched bases: 5. For the CDR3, the DNA is TGTGCCAGCACCCTGACAGGGGGGTACAATGAGCAGTTCTTC. Amino acids: CASTLTGGYNEQFF.

The CDR3 region is CASSHPLGADLLGPYNEQFF. CDR3 nucleotide sequence: TGTGCCAGCAGCCATCCCCTCGGGGCAGACCTTCTAGGCCCCTACAATGAGCAGTTCTTC. V and J are TRBV7-8 and TRBJ2-1, with D perhaps being TRBD1 or TRBD2 (5 bases each). The CDR3 length is 20 residues. Trimming removed 5 bases from V and 2 bases from J, with 28 bases in between. The germline CDR1 and CDR2 sequences are SGHVS and FQNEAQ.

The rearrangement links TRBV6-1 to TRBJ2-1; 7 nucleotides agree with TRBD1. Germline V CDR1 and CDR2: MNHNS, SASEGT. The trim removed 2 bases at V and 6 bases at J, leaving 7 bases unmatched. This CDR3 contains 15 residues. Here the CDR3 reads CASSETGQIVNEQFF. The DNA for the CDR3 is TGTGCCAGCAGTGAAACGGGACAGATAGTCAATGAGCAGTTCTTC.

This clonotype was seen a handful of times. V gene TRBV13 combines with J gene TRBJ2-7; tentatively, D is TRBD2 (5 bases). This CDR3 spans 14 amino acids. Per germline, CDR1 PRHDT and CDR2 FYEKMQ (reference sequence). Trimming cost V 3 bases and J 0 bases, with 9 bases left between them. This chain's CDR3 is CASSFDGSSYEQYF. The CDR3 DNA follows: TGTGCCAGCAGCTTTGATGGGAGCTCCTACGAGCAGTACTTC.